The 13 T cell receptor beta chains given below trace back to one sample, sequenced in a study of identical twins (dated by TCRdb to between 2015 and 2016). The library was prepared using 5' RACE. Sequencing instrument: Illumina HiSeq 2000. The public reads were reanalyzed by TCRdb: fastp trimming at Q25, MiXCR alignment, in-frame beta chains only. A single entry per CDR3 protein holds the most common genes and DNA from its merged rows. The sample data list hundreds of thousands of distinct CDR3 sequences, and about 12% of these were observed just once. The ten most abundant clones make up roughly 1.6% of the sample. These same records also appear under a second study, on yellow fever vaccine responses in identical twins.

Sequenced: PBMCs. The receptors originated from a young woman in good health.

This chain uses TRBV12-3 or TRBV12-4 with TRBJ2-2, with 8 positions matching TRBD2. The V segment lost 2 bases and the J segment 8 bases; nucleotides outside the gene matches: 1. This CDR3 spans 13 amino acids. CDR3 DNA sequence: TGTGCCAGCAGTTTAAGACTAGCGGGGGAGCTGTTTTTT. Protein sequence: CASSLRLAGELFF.

The V call is TRBV3-1, the J call TRBJ2-3; no firm D call. Trimming pared 1 base from V and 6 bases from J, leaving 11 bases between. The germline V gene encodes CDR1 LGHDT and CDR2 YNNKEL (reference sequence). The CDR3 spans 14 residues. The CDR3 DNA reads as TGTGCCAGCAGCCAAGGCTTGTTAGGGGATACGCAGTATTTT. Translated: CASSQGLLGDTQYF.

V and J are TRBV11-2 and TRBJ2-1, with 9 nucleotides matching TRBD2. CDR1 and CDR2 from the germline V gene are SGHAT and FQNNGV. The CDR3 totals 15 residues. V gave up 2 bases and J gave up 9 bases; unmatched junction bases: 8. The CDR3 DNA follows: TGTGCCAGCAGCTTACCACTAGCGGGTGGGGGTGAGCAGTTCTTC. This encodes CASSLPLAGGGEQFF. The whole variable domain, remainder taken from reference TRBV11-2 and TRBJ2-1, is EAGVAQSPRYKIIEKRQSVAFWCNPISGHATLYWYQQILGQGPKLLIQFQNNGVVDDSQLPKDRFSAERLKGVDSTLKIQPAKLEDSAVYLCASSLPLAGGGEQFFGPGTRLTVL.

The V and J genes are TRBV3-1 and TRBJ2-2; 8 bases align to TRBD2. Per the germline V gene, CDR1 is LGHDT and CDR2 is YNNKEL (reference sequence). This CDR3 has 13 residues. Unmatched junction bases numbered 2, after V lost 3 bases and J lost 8 bases. The CDR3 here is CASSQLAGGELFF. In DNA form, the CDR3 reads TGTGCCAGCAGCCAGCTAGCGGGTGGGGAGCTGTTTTTT.

This clonotype was observed a few times. The chain has TRBV7-3 and TRBJ2-3; D is undetermined. Per germline, CDR1 SGHTA and CDR2 FQGTGA. CDR3 length equals 13 residues. Trimming stripped 5 bases from V and 6 bases from J, with 12 bases between. For the CDR3, the DNA is TGTGCCAGCAGCCTAAGAGGCTGGGATACGCAGTATTTT. It specifies CASSLRGWDTQYF.

V gene TRBV7-1 combines with J gene TRBJ2-1, with D unclear. TRBV7-1 is an ORF, and what it does is uncertain. This CDR3 spans 13 amino acids. The ends were cut back, 6 bases at V and 4 bases at J, with 10 bases in the middle. DNA of the CDR3: TGTGCCAGCAGGGGATCGGTTTACAATGAGCAGTTCTTC. This codes for CASRGSVYNEQFF.

The chain carries TRBV20-1 and TRBJ1-1, with TRBD1 as a possible D gene (5 bases). The CDR3 extends over 12 amino acids. Germline-derived CDR1 and CDR2 are DFQATT and SNEGSKA (reference sequence). Trimming shortened V by 6 bases and J by 11 bases, and 19 bases separated the two germline ends. CDR3 nucleotide sequence: TGCAGTGCGGAGAGGGGTCAGGAGGGGGCTTTCTTT. This encodes CSAERGQEGAFF.

The V gene is TRBV11-2, the J gene TRBJ2-7; D unclear. Trimming took off 3 bases at V and 10 bases at J, with 16 bases between the two ends. CDR1 and CDR2 from the germline V gene are SGHAT and FQNNGV. CDR3 length equals 13 residues. CDR3 amino acids: CASSLEYSRRQYF. The CDR3 DNA reads TGTGCCAGCAGCTTGGAATATAGCAGGCGACAGTACTTC.

This clonotype was found many times. The chain combines TRBV7-9 with TRBJ2-1, with D uncertain. Between the trimmed V and J ends, which lost 5 bases and 16 bases, there was a span of 9 bases. The V gene's germline CDR1 is SEHNR and CDR2 FQNEAQ (reference sequence). CDR3 length equals 9 residues. The CDR3 nucleotides are TGTGCCAGCAGCCCCTCGAATTTCTTC. It yields the protein CASSPSNFF.

The rearrangement links TRBV7-6 to TRBJ2-3, with 8 bases matching TRBD2. V trimming: 5 bases; J trimming: 2 bases; junction bases outside the gene matches: 9. The CDR3 loop spans 16 amino acids. CDR1 is SGHVS, CDR2 FNYEAQ, per germline. CDR3 DNA: TGTGCCAGCAGCAGCCAATCGGGAGGGTACACAGATACGCAGTATTTT. Translation gives CASSSQSGGYTDTQYF.

The sample holds a few counts of this clonotype. A much more abundant neighbour one base away suggests this may be a read error. CDR3 sequence reads: CASSLGTGTNNEQFF. As DNA, the CDR3 is TGTGCCAGCAGCTTAGGGACAGGGACCAACAATGAGCAGTTCTTC. The V gene is TRBV7-6, the J gene TRBJ2-1, with TRBD1 matching 8 bases. The CDR3 runs 15 residues. CDR1 SGHVS and CDR2 FNYEAQ come from the germline V gene. V was clipped by 1 base and J by 5 bases; unmatched bases: 4.

In this sample, this clonotype turned up a few times. V gene TRBV11-3 combines with J gene TRBJ2-7, with TRBD2 matching 11 bases. CDR1 is SGHNT and CDR2 is YENEEA in the germline V gene. This CDR3 contains 16 residues. J was trimmed by 0 bases and V by 2 bases; bases with no gene match: 3. CDR3 residues: CASSLRGLADSYEQYF. The DNA for the CDR3 is TGTGCCAGCAGCTTACGGGGACTAGCGGACTCCTACGAGCAGTACTTC.

This chain joins TRBV6-4 and TRBJ1-2, with D perhaps matching TRBD1 (5 bases). This CDR3 spans 14 amino acids. The V gene's germline CDR1 is MRHNA and CDR2 SNTAGT. V lost 6 bases and J lost 8, with 19 bases in between. The CDR3 region has the DNA TGTGCCAGCAGGGGGGGAACCGGGCTCGGGGGCTACACCTTC. This codes for CASRGGTGLGGYTF.